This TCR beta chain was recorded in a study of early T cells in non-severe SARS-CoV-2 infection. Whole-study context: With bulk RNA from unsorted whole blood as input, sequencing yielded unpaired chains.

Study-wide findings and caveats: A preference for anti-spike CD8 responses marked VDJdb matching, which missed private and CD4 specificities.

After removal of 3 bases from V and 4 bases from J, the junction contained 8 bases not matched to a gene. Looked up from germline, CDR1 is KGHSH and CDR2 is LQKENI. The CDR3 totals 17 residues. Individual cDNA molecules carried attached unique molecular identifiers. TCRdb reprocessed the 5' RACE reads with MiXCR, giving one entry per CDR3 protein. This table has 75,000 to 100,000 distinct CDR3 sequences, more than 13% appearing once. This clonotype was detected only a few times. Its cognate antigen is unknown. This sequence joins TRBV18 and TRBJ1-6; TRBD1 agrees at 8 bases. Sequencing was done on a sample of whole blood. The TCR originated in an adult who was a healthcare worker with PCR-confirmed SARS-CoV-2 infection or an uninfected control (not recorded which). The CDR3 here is CASSPQSGTGYNSPLHF. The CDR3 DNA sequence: TGTGCCAGCTCACCTCAATCCGGGACAGGTTATAATTCACCCCTCCACTTT.